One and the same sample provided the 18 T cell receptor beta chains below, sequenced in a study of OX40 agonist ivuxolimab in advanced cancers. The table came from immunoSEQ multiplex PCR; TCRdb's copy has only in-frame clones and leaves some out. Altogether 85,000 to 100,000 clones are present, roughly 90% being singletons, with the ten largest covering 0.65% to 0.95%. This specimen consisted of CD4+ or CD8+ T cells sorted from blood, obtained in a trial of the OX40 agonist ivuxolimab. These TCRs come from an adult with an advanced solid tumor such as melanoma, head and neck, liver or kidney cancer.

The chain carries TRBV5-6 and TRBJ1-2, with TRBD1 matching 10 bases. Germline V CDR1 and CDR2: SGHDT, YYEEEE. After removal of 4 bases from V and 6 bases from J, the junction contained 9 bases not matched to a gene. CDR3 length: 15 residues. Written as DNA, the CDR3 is TGTGCCAGCAGCCGTCCGACCGGGACAGGGGATGGCTACACCTTC. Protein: CASSRPTGTGDGYTF.

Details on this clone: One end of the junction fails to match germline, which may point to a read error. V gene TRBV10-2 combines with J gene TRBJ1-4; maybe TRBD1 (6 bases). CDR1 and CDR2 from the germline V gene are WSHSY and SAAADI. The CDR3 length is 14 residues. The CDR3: CASSAMGGSSRSTF. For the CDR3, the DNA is TGCGCCAGCAGTGCCATGGGGGGCAGTTCAAGGAGCACCTTT.

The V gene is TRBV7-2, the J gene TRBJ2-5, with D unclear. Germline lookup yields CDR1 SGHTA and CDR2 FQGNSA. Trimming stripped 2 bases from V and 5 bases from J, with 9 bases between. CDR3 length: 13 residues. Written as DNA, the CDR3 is TGTGCCAGCAGCTTATTCGCCGGGGAGACCCAGTACTTC. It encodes CASSLFAGETQYF.

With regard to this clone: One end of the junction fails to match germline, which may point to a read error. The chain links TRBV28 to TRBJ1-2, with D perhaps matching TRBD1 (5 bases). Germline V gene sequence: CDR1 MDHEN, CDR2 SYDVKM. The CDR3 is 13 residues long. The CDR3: CASTLHSGTGYTF. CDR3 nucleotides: TGTGCCAGCACTTTACACTCGGGGACGGGCTACACCTTC.

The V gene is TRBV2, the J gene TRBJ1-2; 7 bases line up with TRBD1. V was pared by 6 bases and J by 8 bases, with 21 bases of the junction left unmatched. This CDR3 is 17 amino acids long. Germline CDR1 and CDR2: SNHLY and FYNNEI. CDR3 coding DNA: TGTGCCAGCAGCCCGATGGAGGGAGGGGGCCCCCTAGGCGGCTACACCTTC. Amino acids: CASSPMEGGGPLGGYTF.

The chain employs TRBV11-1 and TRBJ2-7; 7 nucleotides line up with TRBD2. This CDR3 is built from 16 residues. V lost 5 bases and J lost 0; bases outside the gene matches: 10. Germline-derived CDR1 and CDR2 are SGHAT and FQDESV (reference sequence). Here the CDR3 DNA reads TGTGCCAGCAGCGCTAGACTAGCCCGCGACTCCTACGAGCAGTACTTC. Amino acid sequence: CASSARLARDSYEQYF.

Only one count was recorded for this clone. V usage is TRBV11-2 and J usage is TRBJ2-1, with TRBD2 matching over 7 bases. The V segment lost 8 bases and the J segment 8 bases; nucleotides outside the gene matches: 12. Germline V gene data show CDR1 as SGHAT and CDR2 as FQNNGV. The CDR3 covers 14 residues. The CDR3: CASRGTTTWDEQFF. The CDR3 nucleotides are TGTGCCAGCCGAGGGACTACCACTTGGGATGAGCAGTTCTTC.

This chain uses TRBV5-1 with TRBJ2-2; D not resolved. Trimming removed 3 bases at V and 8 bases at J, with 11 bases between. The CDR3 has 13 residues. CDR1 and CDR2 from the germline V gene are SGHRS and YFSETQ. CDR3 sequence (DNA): TGCGCCAGCAGCTCCGTCATGGGGGGGGAGCTGTTTTTT. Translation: CASSSVMGGELFF.

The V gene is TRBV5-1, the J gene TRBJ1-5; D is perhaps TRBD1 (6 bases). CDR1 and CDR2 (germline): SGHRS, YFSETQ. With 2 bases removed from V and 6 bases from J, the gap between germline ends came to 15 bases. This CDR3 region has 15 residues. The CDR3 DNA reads TGCGCCAGCAGCTTCCTCAGGGGCGAGATTCAGCCCCAGCATTTT. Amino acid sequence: CASSFLRGEIQPQHF.

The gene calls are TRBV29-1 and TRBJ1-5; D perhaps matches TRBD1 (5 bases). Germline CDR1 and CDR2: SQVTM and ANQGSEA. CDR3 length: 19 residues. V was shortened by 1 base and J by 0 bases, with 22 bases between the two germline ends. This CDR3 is CSVEGAGFQRLSSNQPQHF. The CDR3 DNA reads TGCAGCGTTGAAGGCGCAGGGTTCCAAAGGCTGTCTAGCAATCAGCCCCAGCATTTT. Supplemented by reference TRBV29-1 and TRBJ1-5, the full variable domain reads SAVISQKPSRDICQRGTSLTIQCQVDSQVTMMFWYRQQPGQSLTLIATANQGSEATYESGFVIDKFPISRPNLTFSTLTVSNMSPEDSSIYLCSVEGAGFQRLSSNQPQHFGDGTRLSIL.

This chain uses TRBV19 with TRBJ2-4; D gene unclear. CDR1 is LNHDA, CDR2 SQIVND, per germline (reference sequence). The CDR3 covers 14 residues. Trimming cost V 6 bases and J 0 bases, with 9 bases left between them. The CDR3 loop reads CASSPVGAKNIQYF. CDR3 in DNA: TGTGCCAGTAGCCCCGTAGGAGCCAAAAACATTCAGTACTTC.

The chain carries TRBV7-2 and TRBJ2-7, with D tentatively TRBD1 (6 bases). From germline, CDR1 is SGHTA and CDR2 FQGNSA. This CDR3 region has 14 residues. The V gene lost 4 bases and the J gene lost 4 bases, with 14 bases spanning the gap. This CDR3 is CASSSPLQGYEQYF. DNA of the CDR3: TGTGCCAGCAGCTCTCCCCTCCAGGGGTACGAGCAGTACTTC.

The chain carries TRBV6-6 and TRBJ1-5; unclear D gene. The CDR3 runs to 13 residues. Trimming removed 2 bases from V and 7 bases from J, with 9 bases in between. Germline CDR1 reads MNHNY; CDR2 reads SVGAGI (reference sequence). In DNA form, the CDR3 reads TGTGCCAGCAGTTACAGTTCCCCCCAGCCCCAGCATTTT. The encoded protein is CASSYSSPQPQHF.

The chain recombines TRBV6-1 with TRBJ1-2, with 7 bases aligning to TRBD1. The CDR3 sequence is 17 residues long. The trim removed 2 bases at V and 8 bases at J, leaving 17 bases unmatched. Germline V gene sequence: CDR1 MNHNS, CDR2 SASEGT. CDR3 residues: CASSESSGTAPRGGYTF. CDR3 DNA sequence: TGTGCCAGCAGTGAAAGCTCTGGGACAGCTCCTAGGGGAGGCTACACCTTC.

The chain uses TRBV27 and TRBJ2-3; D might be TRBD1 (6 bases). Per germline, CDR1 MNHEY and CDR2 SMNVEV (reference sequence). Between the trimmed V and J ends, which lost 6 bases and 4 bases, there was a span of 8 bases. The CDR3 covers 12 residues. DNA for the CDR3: TGTGCCAGCAGGGGGGCCGCAGATACGCAGTATTTT. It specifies CASRGAADTQYF.

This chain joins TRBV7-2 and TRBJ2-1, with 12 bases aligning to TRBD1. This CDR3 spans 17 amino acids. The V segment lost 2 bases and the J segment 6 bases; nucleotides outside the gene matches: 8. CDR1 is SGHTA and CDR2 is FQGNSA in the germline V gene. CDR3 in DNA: TGTGCCAGCAGCTTACCCCCTGGGGGACAGGGGGCCAATGAGCAGTTCTTC. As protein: CASSLPPGGQGANEQFF.

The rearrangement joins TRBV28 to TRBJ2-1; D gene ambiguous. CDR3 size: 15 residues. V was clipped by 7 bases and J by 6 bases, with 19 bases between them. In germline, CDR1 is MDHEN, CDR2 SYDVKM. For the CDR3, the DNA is TGTGCCAGCAAAGTTGGGCAGGCTGGCCGCAATGAGCAGTTCTTC. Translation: CASKVGQAGRNEQFF.

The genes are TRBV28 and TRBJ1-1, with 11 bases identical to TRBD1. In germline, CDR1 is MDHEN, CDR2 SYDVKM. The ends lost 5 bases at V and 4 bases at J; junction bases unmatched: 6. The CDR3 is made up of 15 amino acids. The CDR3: CASSLPGQGATEAFF. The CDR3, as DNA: TGTGCCAGCAGTCTCCCCGGACAGGGGGCCACTGAAGCTTTCTTT.